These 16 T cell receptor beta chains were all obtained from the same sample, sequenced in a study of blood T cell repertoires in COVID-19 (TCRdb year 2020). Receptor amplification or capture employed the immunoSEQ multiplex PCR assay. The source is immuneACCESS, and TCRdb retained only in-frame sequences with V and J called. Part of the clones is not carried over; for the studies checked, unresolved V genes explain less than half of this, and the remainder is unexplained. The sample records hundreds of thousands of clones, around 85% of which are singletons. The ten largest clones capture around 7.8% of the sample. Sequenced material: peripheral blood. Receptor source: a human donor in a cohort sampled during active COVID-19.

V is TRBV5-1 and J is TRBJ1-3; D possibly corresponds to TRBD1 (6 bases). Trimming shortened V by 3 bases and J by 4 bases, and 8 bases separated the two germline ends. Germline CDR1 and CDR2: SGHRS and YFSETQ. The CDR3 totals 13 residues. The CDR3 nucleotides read TGCGCCAGCAGCTCCGGACAGGGAAACACCATATATTTT. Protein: CASSSGQGNTIYF.

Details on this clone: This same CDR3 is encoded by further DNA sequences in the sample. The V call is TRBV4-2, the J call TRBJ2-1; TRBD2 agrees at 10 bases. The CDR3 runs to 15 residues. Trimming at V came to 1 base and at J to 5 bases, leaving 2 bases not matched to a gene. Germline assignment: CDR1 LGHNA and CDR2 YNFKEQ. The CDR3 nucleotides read TGTGCCAGCAGCCAAGGACTAGCGGGTAACAATGAGCAGTTCTTC. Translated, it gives CASSQGLAGNNEQFF.

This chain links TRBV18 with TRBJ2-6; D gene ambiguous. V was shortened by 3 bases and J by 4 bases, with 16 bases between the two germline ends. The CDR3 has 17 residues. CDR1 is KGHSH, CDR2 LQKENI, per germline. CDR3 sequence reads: CASSPSVLKTGANVLTF. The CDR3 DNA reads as TGTGCCAGCTCACCGAGCGTCCTTAAAACGGGGGCCAACGTCCTGACTTTC.

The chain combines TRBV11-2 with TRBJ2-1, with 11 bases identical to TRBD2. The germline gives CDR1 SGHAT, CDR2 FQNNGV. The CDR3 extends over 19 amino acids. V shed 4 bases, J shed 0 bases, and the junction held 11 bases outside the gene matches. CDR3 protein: CASSSLLAGGPSSYNEQFF. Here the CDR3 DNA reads TGTGCCAGCAGCTCCCTTCTAGCGGGGGGTCCGAGCTCCTACAATGAGCAGTTCTTC.

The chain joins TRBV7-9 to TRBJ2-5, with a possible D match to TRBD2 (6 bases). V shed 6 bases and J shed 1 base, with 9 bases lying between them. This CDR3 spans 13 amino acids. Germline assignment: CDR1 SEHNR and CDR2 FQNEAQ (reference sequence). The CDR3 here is CASRRGSQETQYF. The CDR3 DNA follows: TGTGCCAGCAGGCGGGGCTCCCAAGAGACCCAGTACTTC.

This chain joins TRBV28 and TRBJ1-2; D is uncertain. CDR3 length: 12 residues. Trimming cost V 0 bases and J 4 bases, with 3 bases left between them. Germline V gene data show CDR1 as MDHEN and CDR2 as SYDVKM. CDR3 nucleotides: TGTGCCAGCAGTTTATGGCGCTATGGCTACACCTTC. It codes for CASSLWRYGYTF.

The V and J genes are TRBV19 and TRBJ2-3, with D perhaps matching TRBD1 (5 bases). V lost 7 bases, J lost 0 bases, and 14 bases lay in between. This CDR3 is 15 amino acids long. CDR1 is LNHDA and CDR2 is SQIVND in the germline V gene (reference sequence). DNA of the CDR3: TGTGCCAGTACCACAACAGGTACTAGCACAGATACGCAGTATTTT. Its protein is CASTTTGTSTDTQYF.

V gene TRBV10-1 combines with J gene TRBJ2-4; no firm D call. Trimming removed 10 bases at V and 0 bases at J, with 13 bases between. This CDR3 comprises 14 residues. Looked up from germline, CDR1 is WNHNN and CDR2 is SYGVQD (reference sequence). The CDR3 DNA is TGCGCCAACTTAAACGGTTCAGCCAAAAACATTCAGTACTTC. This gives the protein CANLNGSAKNIQYF.

CDR3 sequence: CASSIDPGTEAFF. Written as DNA, the CDR3 is TGTGCCAGTAGTATAGACCCAGGGACTGAAGCTTTCTTT. V gene TRBV19 combines with J gene TRBJ1-1, with a possible D match to TRBD1 (5 bases). The germline V gene has CDR1 LNHDA and CDR2 SQIVND (reference sequence). Trimming pared 0 bases from V and 5 bases from J, leaving 7 bases between. This CDR3 spans 13 amino acids.

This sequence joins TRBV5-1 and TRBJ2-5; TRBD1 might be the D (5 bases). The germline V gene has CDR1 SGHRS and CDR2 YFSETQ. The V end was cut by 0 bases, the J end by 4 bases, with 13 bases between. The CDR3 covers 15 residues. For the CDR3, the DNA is TGCGCCAGCAGCTTGGGAAAACAGGTCTTAGAGACCCAGTACTTC. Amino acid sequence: CASSLGKQVLETQYF.

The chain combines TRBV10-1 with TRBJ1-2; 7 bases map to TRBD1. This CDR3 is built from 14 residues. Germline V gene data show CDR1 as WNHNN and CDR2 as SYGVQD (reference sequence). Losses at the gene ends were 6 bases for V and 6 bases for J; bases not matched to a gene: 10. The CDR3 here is CASRTRDSKNGYTF. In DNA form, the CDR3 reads TGCGCCAGCAGGACCCGGGACAGTAAGAATGGCTACACCTTC.

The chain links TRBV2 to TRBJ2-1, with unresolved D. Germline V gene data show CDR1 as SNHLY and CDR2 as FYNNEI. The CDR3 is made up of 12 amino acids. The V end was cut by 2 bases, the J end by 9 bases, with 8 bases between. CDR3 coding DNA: TGTGCCAGCAGTGAATGGAGTGGTGAGCAGTTCTTC. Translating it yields CASSEWSGEQFF.

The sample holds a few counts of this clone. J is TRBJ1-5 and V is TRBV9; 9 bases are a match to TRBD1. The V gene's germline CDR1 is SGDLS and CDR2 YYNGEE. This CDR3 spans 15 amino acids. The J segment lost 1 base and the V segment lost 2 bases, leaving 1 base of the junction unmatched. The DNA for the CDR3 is TGTGCCAGCAGCGTCGGGACAGGGAGCAATCAGCCCCAGCATTTT. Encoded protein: CASSVGTGSNQPQHF.

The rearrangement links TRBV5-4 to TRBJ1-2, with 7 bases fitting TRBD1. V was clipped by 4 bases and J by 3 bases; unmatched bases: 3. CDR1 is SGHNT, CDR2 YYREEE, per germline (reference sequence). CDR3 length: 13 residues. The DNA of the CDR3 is TGTGCCAGCAGCGTAGGGACAGACTATGGCTACACCTTC. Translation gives CASSVGTDYGYTF.

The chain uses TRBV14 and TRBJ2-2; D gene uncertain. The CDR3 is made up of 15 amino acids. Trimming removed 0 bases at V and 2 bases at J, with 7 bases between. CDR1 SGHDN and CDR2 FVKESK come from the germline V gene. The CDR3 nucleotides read TGTGCCAGCAGCCAAGAAAGCACCAACACCGGGGAGCTGTTTTTT. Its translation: CASSQESTNTGELFF. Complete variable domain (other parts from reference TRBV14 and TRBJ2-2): EAGVTQFPSHSVIEKGQTVTLRCDPISGHDNLYWYRRVMGKEIKFLLHFVKESKQDESGMPNNRFLAERTGGTYSTLKVQPAELEDSGVYFCASSQESTNTGELFFGEGSRLTVL.

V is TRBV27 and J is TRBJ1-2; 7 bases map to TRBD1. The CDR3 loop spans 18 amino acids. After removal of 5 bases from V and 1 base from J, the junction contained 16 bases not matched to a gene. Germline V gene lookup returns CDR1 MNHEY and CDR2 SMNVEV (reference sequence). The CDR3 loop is CASSPASMAGGLNYGYTF. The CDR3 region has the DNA TGTGCCAGCAGTCCCGCTTCTATGGCAGGGGGTCTTAACTATGGCTACACCTTC.